This T cell receptor (beta chain) was observed in a study of T cell repertoires in cytomegalovirus infection. Study conclusions and caveats: Across the ex vivo response, the dominant clonotypes were HLA-C-restricted CMV-specific TCR beta clonotypes.

With respect to this clonotype: Its target is unknown.

MiXCR, applied by TCRdb to the reads, yields one record per CDR3 protein. The sample records about 490,000 distinct CDR3 sequences, about 30% being singletons. The CDR3 runs 18 residues. The junction had 10 bases not matched to a gene; V was cut back by 5 bases and J by 0 bases. The V gene is TRBV12-3 or TRBV12-4, the J gene TRBJ2-6, with 7 nucleotides matching TRBD1. The TCR sequence derives from a human donor in good health (CMV status not recorded). Some clones in this sample may be carry-over from other donors' samples. The sample taken for sequencing was PBMCs. DNA for the CDR3: TGTGCCAGCAGTAGAACACAGGGGTTAAGCTCTGGGGCCAACGTCCTGACTTTC. The encoded protein is CASSRTQGLSSGANVLTF.